A single sample gave rise to the 21 T cell receptor beta chains below, sequenced in a study of blood T cell repertoires in COVID-19. Repertoires were generated with immunoSEQ multiplex PCR, while TCRdb's copy carries only in-frame clones and drops some. The sample lists about 80,000 clones; about 91% were seen once. Sequenced: peripheral blood. The receptors shown here come from a woman of 80 years or more with acute or convalescent COVID-19.

The rearrangement uses TRBV7-6 and TRBJ2-1, with a weak D call TRBD2 (5 bases). Germline lookup yields CDR1 SGHVS and CDR2 FNYEAQ. V shed 6 bases and J shed 13 bases, with 13 bases lying between them. The CDR3 runs 11 residues. CDR3 nucleotide sequence: TGTGCCAGCAGTTCCGGGATACTACAGTTCTTC. Protein: CASSSGILQFF.

The V call is TRBV4-2, the J call TRBJ2-7, with TRBD1 matching over 10 bases. The CDR3 has 17 residues. Germline V gene sequence: CDR1 LGHNA, CDR2 YNFKEQ. Unmatched junction bases numbered 15, after V lost 4 bases and J lost 6 bases. In DNA, the CDR3 is TGTGCCAGCAGCCGATTCACCTCCGGGACAGGGGCAGGCGAGCAGTACTTC. It translates to CASSRFTSGTGAGEQYF.

The chain links TRBV14 to TRBJ2-5, with a weak D call TRBD1 (6 bases). Germline assignment: CDR1 SGHDN and CDR2 FVKESK. The V gene lost 5 bases and the J gene lost 5 bases, with 18 bases spanning the gap. The CDR3 spans 15 residues. CDR3 sequence reads: CASSNTRGLGETQYF. DNA of the CDR3: TGTGCCAGCAGCAACACCAGGGGCCTCGGGGAGACCCAGTACTTC.

This clone was seen only once. The chain combines TRBV6-2 or TRBV6-3 with TRBJ1-2, with D hard to call. Germline V CDR1 and CDR2: MNHEY, SVGEGT. V was cut by 6 bases and J by 5 bases, with 22 bases left in between. CDR3 size: 16 residues. This chain's CDR3 is CASSPPPQAQIYGYTF. Here the CDR3 DNA reads TGTGCCAGCAGCCCCCCGCCCCAAGCCCAAATTTATGGCTACACCTTC.

Comment on this clone: Sequence at one end of the junction differs from germline and may be a read error. The chain couples TRBV12-3 or TRBV12-4 to TRBJ2-2, with TRBD2 matching over 7 bases. CDR3 length: 11 amino acids. CDR3 residues: CASSPWGGLFF. The DNA for the CDR3 is TGTGCCAGCAGTCCTTGGGGGGGGCTGTTTTTT.

V usage is TRBV4-3 and J usage is TRBJ1-2, with 10 bases that match TRBD1. The germline CDR1 and CDR2 sequences are LGHNA and YSLEER. This CDR3 is 15 amino acids long. V shed 3 bases and J 4 bases; nucleotides not matched to a gene: 5. CDR3 protein: CASSQGQGPSYGYTF. The CDR3 region has the DNA TGCGCCAGCAGCCAGGGACAGGGGCCATCCTATGGCTACACCTTC.

This chain links TRBV4-3 with TRBJ1-2, with D maybe TRBD1 (6 bases). Germline-derived CDR1 and CDR2 are LGHNA and YSLEER. CDR3 length equals 15 residues. Between the trimmed V and J ends, which lost 2 bases and 4 bases, there was a span of 14 bases. This chain's CDR3 is CASSQIVGGAYGYTF. Here the CDR3 DNA reads TGCGCCAGCAGCCAAATTGTCGGGGGGGCCTATGGCTACACCTTC.

The chain joins TRBV21-1 to TRBJ1-2. TRBV21-1 is noted as a pseudogene. The CDR3 totals 13 residues. The CDR3 sequence: CASSKIGGDGYTF. CDR3 nucleotide sequence: TGTGCCAGCAGCAAAATTGGGGGGGATGGCTACACCTTC.

The V and J genes are TRBV30 and TRBJ2-1; TRBD2 matches at 12 bases. Germline loops: CDR1 GTSNPN, CDR2 SVGIG (reference sequence). The CDR3 is 17 amino acids. After removal of 8 bases from V and 0 bases from J, the junction contained 11 bases not matched to a gene. CDR3 coding DNA: TGTGCCCAAGGGCTAGCGGGAGGGCCCCCCTCCTACAATGAGCAGTTCTTC. Translation: CAQGLAGGPPSYNEQFF.

V is TRBV7-9 and J is TRBJ1-1; TRBD1 aligns across 7 bases. V was pared by 10 bases and J by 0 bases, with 11 bases of the junction left unmatched. Germline V gives CDR1 SEHNR, CDR2 FQNEAQ (reference sequence). This CDR3 contains 15 residues. The CDR3 nucleotides are TGTGCCACGGGACAGTCGGGTATTATGAACACTGAAGCTTTCTTT. Residues: CATGQSGIMNTEAFF.

The chain is built from TRBV5-1 and TRBJ2-2; no reliable D call. Germline-derived CDR1 and CDR2 are SGHRS and YFSETQ. V was pared by 6 bases and J by 3 bases, with 9 bases between. This CDR3 spans 13 amino acids. CDR3 loop: CASTPDYTGELFF. The CDR3 region has the DNA TGCGCCAGCACCCCAGATTACACCGGGGAGCTGTTTTTT.

The chain links TRBV27 to TRBJ1-1; 9 bases line up with TRBD1. V was clipped by 5 bases and J by 3 bases; unmatched bases: 10. CDR1 MNHEY and CDR2 SMNVEV come from the germline V gene (reference sequence). The CDR3 consists of 16 residues. CDR3 coding DNA: TGTGCCAGCAGTCTAAGGTCGACAGGGGGGGACACTGAAGCTTTCTTT. Its translation: CASSLRSTGGDTEAFF.

The chain links TRBV6-2 or TRBV6-3 to TRBJ1-2, with 8 bases matching TRBD1. Germline-derived CDR1 and CDR2 are MNHEY and SVGEGT. The ends lost 5 bases at V and 3 bases at J; junction bases unmatched: 14. This CDR3 spans 17 amino acids. The CDR3 reads CASSQLPTGARDYGYTF. For the CDR3, the DNA is TGTGCCAGCAGTCAGCTCCCGACAGGGGCTAGGGACTATGGCTACACCTTC.

This clone came up once. The CDR3 DNA reads as TGTGCCAGCAGTTCTAGGACTAGCGGGAGGGACACGGGTGAGCAGTTCTTC. Residues: CASSSRTSGRDTGEQFF. This chain links TRBV7-9 with TRBJ2-1; TRBD2 agrees at 15 bases. Germline assignment: CDR1 SEHNR and CDR2 FQNEAQ (reference sequence). The junction had 12 bases not matched to a gene; V was cut back by 6 bases and J by 9 bases. The CDR3 runs to 17 residues.

This sequence joins TRBV29-1 and TRBJ1-2; TRBD1 matches 9 bases. The CDR3 contains 12 residues. J was trimmed by 7 bases and V by 6 bases; bases with no gene match: 6. The germline V gene encodes CDR1 SQVTM and CDR2 ANQGSEA. The CDR3 DNA sequence: TGCAGCGTGGGGGACAGGGCGGGTGGCTACACCTTC. Translation gives CSVGDRAGGYTF.

The J gene is TRBJ1-1, the V gene TRBV20-1; no clear D gene. Germline CDR1 is DFQATT and CDR2 is SNEGSKA (reference sequence). V lost 3 bases and J lost 0, with 11 bases in between. CDR3 length: 14 residues. Written as DNA, the CDR3 is TGCAGTGCTAGTTCCCAAACTATGAACACTGAAGCTTTCTTT. It translates to CSASSQTMNTEAFF.

The V gene is TRBV5-1, the J gene TRBJ2-7; 9 nucleotides align to TRBD1. After removal of 4 bases from V and 5 bases from J, the junction contained 7 bases not matched to a gene. Germline V gives CDR1 SGHRS, CDR2 YFSETQ. The CDR3 consists of 14 residues. The CDR3 DNA follows: TGCGCCAGCAGCCCCGGACAGGGGATCCACGAGCAGTACTTC. Translated: CASSPGQGIHEQYF.

The V and J genes are TRBV15 and TRBJ2-7, with D perhaps matching TRBD1 (6 bases). This CDR3 comprises 15 residues. Germline V gene sequence: CDR1 LNHNV, CDR2 YYDKDF (reference sequence). V lost 4 bases, J lost 1 base, and 14 bases lay in between. This CDR3 reads CATSTYRVGSYEQYF. In DNA form, the CDR3 reads TGTGCCACCAGCACGTACAGGGTAGGTTCCTACGAGCAGTACTTC.

The chain uses TRBV19 and TRBJ1-5, with unresolved D. Germline V gives CDR1 LNHDA, CDR2 SQIVND (reference sequence). CDR3 length: 12 residues. Trimming removed 7 bases from V and 4 bases from J, with 8 bases in between. CDR3 bases: TGTGCCAGTATGTTCCTAAATCAGCCCCAGCATTTT. Its translation: CASMFLNQPQHF.

The chain joins TRBV5-1 to TRBJ2-5, with D perhaps TRBD2 (5 bases). Trimming cost V 4 bases and J 0 bases, with 13 bases left between them. The length of the CDR3 is 15 residues. Germline loops: CDR1 SGHRS, CDR2 YFSETQ. Here the CDR3 reads CASSPRPADQETQYF. For the CDR3, the DNA is TGCGCCAGCAGCCCCCGCCCAGCGGACCAAGAGACCCAGTACTTC.

The V call is TRBV6-1, the J call TRBJ2-3; 8 nucleotides line up with TRBD1. The CDR3 length is 15 residues. Germline lookup yields CDR1 MNHNS and CDR2 SASEGT. After removal of 1 base from V and 5 bases from J, the junction contained 5 bases not matched to a gene. CDR3 coding DNA: TGTGCCAGCAGTGAAGGGACAGGGTACAGAGATACGCAGTATTTT. Protein: CASSEGTGYRDTQYF.